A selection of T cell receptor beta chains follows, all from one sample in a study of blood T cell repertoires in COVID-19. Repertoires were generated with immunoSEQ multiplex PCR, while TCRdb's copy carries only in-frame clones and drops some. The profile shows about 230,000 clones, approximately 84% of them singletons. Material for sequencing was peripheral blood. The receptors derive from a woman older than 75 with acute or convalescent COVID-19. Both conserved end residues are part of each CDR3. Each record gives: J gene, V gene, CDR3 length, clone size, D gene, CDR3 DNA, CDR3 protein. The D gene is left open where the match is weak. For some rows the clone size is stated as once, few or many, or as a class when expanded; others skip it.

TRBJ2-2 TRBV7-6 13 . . TGTGCCAGCAGCTTACCCTCGACCGGGGAGCTGTTTTTT CASSLPSTGELFF
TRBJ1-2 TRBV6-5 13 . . TGTGCCAGCGGAGTACAGGGATCTGGCGGCTACACCTTC CASGVQGSGGYTF
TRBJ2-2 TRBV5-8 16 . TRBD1 TGTGCCAGCAGCCCGGCCGGGACAGCGAACACCGGGGAGCTGTTTTTT CASSPAGTANTGELFF
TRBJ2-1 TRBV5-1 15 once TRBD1 TGCGCCAGCAGCCCTGGACAGGGGGCCTACAATGAGCAGTTCTTC CASSPGQGAYNEQFF
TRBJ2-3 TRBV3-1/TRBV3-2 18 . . TGTGCCAGCAGCCCCGCTCGGGTACGGGGGGCAAGCACAGATACGCAGTATTTT CASSPARVRGASTDTQYF
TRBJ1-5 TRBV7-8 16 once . TGTGCCAGCAGCTTGGGGGGGGCCGGGGGCAATCAGCCCCAGCATTTT CASSLGGAGGNQPQHF
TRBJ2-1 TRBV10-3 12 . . TGTGCCATCAGTCCTCGGCAGGTTGAGCAGTTCTTC CAISPRQVEQFF
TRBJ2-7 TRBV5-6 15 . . TGTGCCAGCAGCTCGGGACTCCTGGGGGGCTACGAGCAGTACTTC CASSSGLLGGYEQYF
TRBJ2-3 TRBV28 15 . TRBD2 TGTGCCAGCAGCGTACTAGCGGGAGATGTAGATACGCAGTATTTT CASSVLAGDVDTQYF
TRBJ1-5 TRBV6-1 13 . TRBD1 TGTGCCAGCAGTGAGGCAGGGGGCAGACCCCAGCATTTT CASSEAGGRPQHF
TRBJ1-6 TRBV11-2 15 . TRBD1 TGTGCCAGCAGCGTGACAGGGGGCTCTAATTCACCCCTCCACTTT CASSVTGGSNSPLHF
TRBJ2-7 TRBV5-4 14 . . TGTGCCAGCAGCTCAGCGGACTGGGCCTACGAGCAGTACTTC CASSSADWAYEQYF
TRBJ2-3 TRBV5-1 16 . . TGCGCCAGCGAGCAATCACCGGGACAAAGTCGAGATACGCAGTATTTT CASEQSPGQSRDTQYF
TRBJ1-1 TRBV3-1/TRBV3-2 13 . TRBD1 TGTGCCAGCAGCCGGACAGGGGGCACTGAAGCTTTCTTT CASSRTGGTEAFF
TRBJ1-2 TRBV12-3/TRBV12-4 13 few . TGTGCCAGCAGTTCACAGGCGATCTATGGCTACACCTTC CASSSQAIYGYTF
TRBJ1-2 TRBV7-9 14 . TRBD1 TGTGCCAGCAGAAGGGACAGGGGCTTCTATGGCTACACCTTC CASRRDRGFYGYTF
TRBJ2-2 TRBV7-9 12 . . TGTGCCAGCCCGAGGGGGACCGGGGAGCTGTTTTTT CASPRGTGELFF
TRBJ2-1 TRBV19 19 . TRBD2 TGTGCCAGTGCTCCTAGCGGGAGGGCTTCCGGACACTCCTACAATGAGCAGTTCTTC CASAPSGRASGHSYNEQFF
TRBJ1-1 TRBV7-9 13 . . TGTGCCAGCAGCCCCCTAGCGGTGGGCGAAGCTTTCTTT CASSPLAVGEAFF
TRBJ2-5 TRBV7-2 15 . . TGTGCCAGCAGCTTAGCGCGGGACAGTCAGGGGACCCAGTACTTC CASSLARDSQGTQYF
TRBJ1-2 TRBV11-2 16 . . TGTGCCAGCAGCTTAGTGAGGGTGCCGACTAACTATGGCTACACCTTC CASSLVRVPTNYGYTF
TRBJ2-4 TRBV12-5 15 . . TGTGCTAGTGGTTTGGAAGGTGGAGTAGGTTCAACTCAGTACTTC CASGLEGGVGSTQYF
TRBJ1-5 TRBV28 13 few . TGTGCCAGCAGCCAGGCAAAGAATCAGCCCCAGCATTTT CASSQAKNQPQHF
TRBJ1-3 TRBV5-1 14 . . TGCGCCAGCAGCTTTACAGGGCCAGGAAACACCATATATTTT CASSFTGPGNTIYF
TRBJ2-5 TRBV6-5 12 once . TGTGCCAGCAGTCGGACTTCTCAGACCCAGTACTTC CASSRTSQTQYF
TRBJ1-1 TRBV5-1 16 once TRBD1 TGCGCCAGCAGCTCCGGGACAGGGGTGGTGAACACTGAAGCTTTCTTT CASSSGTGVVNTEAFF
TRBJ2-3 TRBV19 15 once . TGTGCCAGTAGTAGGTCCCCAACTAGCACAGATACGCAGTATTTT CASSRSPTSTDTQYF
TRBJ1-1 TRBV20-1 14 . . TGCAGTGCTAGTTGGGCAACAGGTAACACTGAAGCTTTCTTT CSASWATGNTEAFF
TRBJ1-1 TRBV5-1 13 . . TGCGCCAGCAGCTTGAGGGGTGGCACTGAAGCTTTCTTT CASSLRGGTEAFF
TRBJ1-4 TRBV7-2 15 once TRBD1 TGTGCCAGCAGTCAGGACAGGGTACCTAATGAAAAACTGTTTTTT CASSQDRVPNEKLFF
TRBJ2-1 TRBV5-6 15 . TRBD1 TGTGCCAGCAGCTTGGGGACAGGGGTTAATAATGAGCAGTTCTTC CASSLGTGVNNEQFF
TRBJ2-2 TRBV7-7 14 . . TGTGCCAGCAGCCCTTCACGAGAGACCGGGGAGCTGTTTTTT CASSPSRETGELFF
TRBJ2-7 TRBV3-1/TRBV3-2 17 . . TGTGCCAGCAGCCAAGTTTATCACAGACCTTCCCTTTACGAGCAGTACTTC CASSQVYHRPSLYEQYF
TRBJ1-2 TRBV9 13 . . TGTGCCAGCAGCGTAGGCTCCCAGCGGGGCTACACCTTC CASSVGSQRGYTF
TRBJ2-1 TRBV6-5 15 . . TGTGCCAGCAGGAACTCGGGGGTCCCCTACAATGAGCAGTTCTTC CASRNSGVPYNEQFF
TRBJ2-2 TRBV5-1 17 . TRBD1 TGCGCCAGCAGCTTGCATTACAGGGGGAAGGGCACCGGGGAGCTGTTTTTT CASSLHYRGKGTGELFF
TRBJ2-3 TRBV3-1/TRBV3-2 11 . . TGTGCCAGCAGTCTCAGAGATACGCAGTATTTT CASSLRDTQYF
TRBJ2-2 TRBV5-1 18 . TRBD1 TGCGCCAGCAGCCCGAGGTTTATAACAGGGGGAGGCACCGGGGAGCTGTTTTTT CASSPRFITGGGTGELFF
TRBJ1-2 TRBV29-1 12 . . TGCAGCGTTGCGGACGGGGGGGAGGGCTACACCTTC CSVADGGEGYTF
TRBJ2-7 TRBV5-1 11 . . TGCGCCAGCAGCGCTAATTACGAGCAGTACTTC CASSANYEQYF
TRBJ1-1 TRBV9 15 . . TGTGCCAGCAGCGTAGCCGGGGGACGTGGCACTGAAGCTTTCTTT CASSVAGGRGTEAFF
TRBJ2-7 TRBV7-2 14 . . TGTGCCAGCAGCTTATTCGCCGGTCCCTACGAGCAGTACTTC CASSLFAGPYEQYF
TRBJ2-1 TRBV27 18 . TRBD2 TGTGCCAGCAGTCCGTTGACTAGCGGGAGTATCTCCTACAATGAGCAGTTCTTC CASSPLTSGSISYNEQFF
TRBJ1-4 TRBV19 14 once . TGTGCCAGTACCTTGGGACACTCTAATGAAAAACTGTTTTTT CASTLGHSNEKLFF
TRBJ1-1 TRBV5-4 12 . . TGTGCCAGCAGCTCCCCGTATTCCCCAGCTTTCTTT CASSSPYSPAFF
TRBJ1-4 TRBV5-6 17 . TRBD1 TGTGCCAGCAGCTTGGTGGCAGGGGGCTCAACTAATGAAAAACTGTTTTTT CASSLVAGGSTNEKLFF
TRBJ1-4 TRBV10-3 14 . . TGTGCCATCAGTGAGTCCCCCCATAATGAAAAACTGTTTTTT CAISESPHNEKLFF
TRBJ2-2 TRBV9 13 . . TGTGCCAGCACGGTCCAACACACCGGGGAGCTGTTTTTT CASTVQHTGELFF
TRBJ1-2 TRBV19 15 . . TGTGCCAGTAGTCTCCAATACCCAGGGGCCTATGGCTACACCTTC CASSLQYPGAYGYTF
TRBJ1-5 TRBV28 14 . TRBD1 TGTGCCAGCACCGACAGGGGGACAAATCAGCCCCAGCATTTT CASTDRGTNQPQHF
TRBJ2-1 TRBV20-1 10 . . TGCAGCGCTAGCTTTTTCGAGCAGTTCTTC CSASFFEQFF
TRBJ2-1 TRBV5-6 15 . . TGTGCCAGCAGCTACCGACCGAGCGGTCGGGATGAGCAGTTCTTC CASSYRPSGRDEQFF
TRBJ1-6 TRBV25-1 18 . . TGTGCCAGCAGTGAATCTCGGATGGGGGGAGGGTCCTATTCACCCCTCCACTTT CASSESRMGGGSYSPLHF